Listed here is a single T cell receptor (beta chain). Its antigen is currently not known. No base qualities exist here, and no much larger clone lies one base off it. The data stem from a study of shared clonotypes between healthy human individuals (dated by TCRdb to 2019 to 2021). About the study as a whole: Three men and a couple of women, aged 18 to 49 years, made up the cohort. Per donor, three plates each were used for CD4 naive and CD4 memory, two for CD8 naive, and one for CD8 memory. To estimate repertoire size and how much clonotypes are shared between individuals, the study performed deep sequencing of blood TCR repertoires from five healthy adults. Different laboratories and diverse techniques were used to prepare libraries and sequence TCR repertoires, to increase sequencing depth and limit assay-specific biases. Each donor's leukapheresis produced roughly between roughly 0.85 and 9.5 billion PBMCs. The investigation overall reported the following: The genetic and exposure-history diversity represented was limited by the small number of donors. Pairwise subsampling indicated that sequencing depth was expected to affect the degree of clonotype sharing among donors. Incomplete sequencing was indicated by rarefaction of sorted-subset datasets, despite the large sequencing depth. Across four donors, 4.5% to 6.5% of naive CD4, approximately 3.6% of naive CD8, around 2.1% of memory CD4, and approximately 0.4% of memory CD8 clonotypes were shared. Estimated clonotype richness was generally larger for naive than for memory subsets. Higher generation probabilities were observed for clonotypes shared by all four sorted-subset donors than for non-shared clonotypes. Only blood was sampled, and tissue TCR repertoires likely differ from those in blood.

Using the deep immunoSEQ assay, multiplex PCR amplified TCR CDR3 regions from genomic DNA. Genomic DNA extracted from each cell subset was distributed evenly over all wells of several immunoSEQ 96-well plates, and each plate served as one replicate. For sorted subsets, approximately 200 ng of genomic DNA, equivalent to 25,000 to 35,000 T cell genomes, went into each replicate PCR. The purified libraries were quantified using a Qubit 3.0 fluorometer, sized with a Bioanalyzer 2100, and then quantified again using the KAPA Library Quantification kit. Every immunoSEQ 96-well plate was sequenced on a dedicated single-read 150-cycle Illumina NextSeq 550 flow cell. In the source study's methods: Because the immunoSEQ output held only junctional sequences and lacked quality scores, the filtering could not match the filtering applied to full-length reads. To assign V/J genes and CDR3, sequences were annotated against IMGT germline references using PyIR, a Python wrapper for IgBLAST v1.9. Reads were removed for weak V/J assignments (E-value above 1e-6), missing CDR3, stop codons, out-of-frame junctions, or ambiguous translated residues. A V3J clonotype was defined by an identical inferred V gene, J gene, and CDR3 amino acid sequence. The percentage overlap between two repertoires was calculated by dividing the number of shared unique clonotypes by the size of the smaller repertoire. Repertoire richness was assessed with RTK rarefaction, the Chao1 estimator, and Recon v2.1 estimates of unobserved clonotypes. Generation probabilities for all TCRbeta clonotypes obtained by the gDNA method from four donors were computed using OLGA. The clones in this table, taken by TCRdb from immuneACCESS, are in-frame only. Not every clone is retained; where verified, under half of the shortfall comes from an unresolved V gene, and the cause of the rest is unknown. The DNA gave D and trimming, while V, J and clone size come from that table. In this sample the table shows 2 million or so clones, 95% of which occur a single time. The top ten clonotypes cover 0.1% to 0.15% of the sample.

From cysteine to phenylalanine, the CDR3 is 15 amino acids long. The retained sequence is limited to the CDR3, 45 bases, with the frame set at the first base. Compared with germline, V lacks 4 bases and J lacks 7 bases; bases without a gene match: 9. CDR1 and CDR2 are read off the germline V gene as LGHNA and YSLEER. The donors were healthy, HIV-negative adults with no recently reported acute infections or vaccinations. Only Caucasian adults living in Nashville, Tennessee, USA were represented among the donors. CD4+ T cells were enriched through magnetic negative selection, after which naive cells were positively selected on CD45RA and the remaining negative fraction served as the memory subset. After blood collection by leukapheresis, PBMCs were isolated using Ficoll-Histopaque density gradient centrifugation and then cryopreserved in the vapor phase of liquid nitrogen. Purity and quantity of every magnetically sorted T cell population were checked by analytical flow cytometry. Genomic DNA was isolated from each sorted fraction and quantified by UV absorbance on a Nanodrop 2000c.

The sequence joins TRBV4-3 to TRBJ1-4; the junction holds 7 bases that match TRBD1. The specimen was naive CD4+ T cells sorted from blood. Read against the paper, the sample's cell subset or site label means: CD45RA+ positively selected. This receptor was identified in a man between 18 and 29 years old in good health. The CDR3 protein sequence reads: CASSPNRGWAEKLFF. The base sequence is TGCGCCAGCAGCCCGAACAGGGGTTGGGCTGAAAAACTGTTTTTT.